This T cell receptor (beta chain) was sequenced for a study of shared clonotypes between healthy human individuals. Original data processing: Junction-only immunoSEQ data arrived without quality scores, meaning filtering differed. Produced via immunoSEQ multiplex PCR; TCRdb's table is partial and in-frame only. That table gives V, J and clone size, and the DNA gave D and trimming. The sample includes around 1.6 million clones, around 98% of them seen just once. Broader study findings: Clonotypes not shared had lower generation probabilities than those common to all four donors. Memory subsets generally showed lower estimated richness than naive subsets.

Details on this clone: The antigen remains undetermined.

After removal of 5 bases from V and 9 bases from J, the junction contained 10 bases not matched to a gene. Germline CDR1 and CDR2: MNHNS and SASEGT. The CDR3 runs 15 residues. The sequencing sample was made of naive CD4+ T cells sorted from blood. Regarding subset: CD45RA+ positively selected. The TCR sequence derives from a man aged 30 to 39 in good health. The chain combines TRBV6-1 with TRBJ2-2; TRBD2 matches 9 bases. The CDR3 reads CASSLAGVPPRELFF. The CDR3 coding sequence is TGTGCCAGCAGTTTAGCGGGGGTCCCCCCGCGGGAGCTGTTTTTT.